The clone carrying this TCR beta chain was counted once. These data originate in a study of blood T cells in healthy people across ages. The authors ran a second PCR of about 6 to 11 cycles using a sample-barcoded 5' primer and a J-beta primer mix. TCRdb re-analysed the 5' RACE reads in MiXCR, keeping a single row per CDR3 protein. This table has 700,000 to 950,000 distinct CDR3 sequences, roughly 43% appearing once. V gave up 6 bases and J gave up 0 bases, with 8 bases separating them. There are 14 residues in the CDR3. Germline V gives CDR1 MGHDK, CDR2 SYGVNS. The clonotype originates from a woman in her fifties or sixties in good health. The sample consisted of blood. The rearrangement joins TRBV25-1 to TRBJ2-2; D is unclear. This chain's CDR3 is CASSATANTGELFF. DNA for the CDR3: TGTGCCAGCAGCGCAACCGCGAACACCGGGGAGCTGTTTTTT.